This entry lists 14 T cell receptor beta chains sequenced from one sample in a study of monozygotic twins with inflammatory bowel disease. TCRdb reanalyzed the 5' RACE reads, giving one entry per CDR3 protein sequence and no DNA. The listing contains about 450,000 distinct CDR3 sequences. Sample: blood. The receptors derive from a human donor with ulcerative colitis or Crohn's disease, or a healthy co-twin of an affected twin (not recorded which).

The chain links TRBV10-3 to TRBJ1-1; TCRdb's D gene call, TRBD1, goes unchecked for lack of DNA. Looked up from germline, CDR1 is ENHRY and CDR2 is SYGVKD. The CDR3 extends over 14 amino acids. The CDR3 sequence is CAISPDRSNTEAFF.

This sequence joins TRBV5-1 and TRBJ2-7; TCRdb's D call of TRBD1 is untestable without DNA. The CDR3 extends over 14 amino acids. Looked up from germline, CDR1 is SGHRS and CDR2 is YFSETQ. CDR3 sequence reads: CASSPRGDPSEQYF.

The chain joins TRBV5-1 to TRBJ1-1. CDR1 and CDR2 (germline): SGHRS, YFSETQ. This CDR3 is built from 14 residues. The CDR3 loop is CASSLTTVNTEAFF.

The V call is TRBV5-1, the J call TRBJ1-1; the D call from TCRdb, TRBD1, cannot be confirmed without DNA. CDR1 and CDR2 (germline): SGHRS, YFSETQ. The CDR3 contains 15 residues. CDR3 sequence reads: CASSFGQGTNTEAFF.

The chain joins TRBV29-1 to TRBJ2-3; TCRdb's D call, TRBD1, is unchecked because there is no DNA. Germline V gene data show CDR1 as SQVTM and CDR2 as ANQGSEA. CDR3 size: 13 residues. CDR3 sequence: CSVKKGPTDTQYF.

The chain is built from TRBV2 and TRBJ1-3; the TRBD1 assignment by TCRdb is unverifiable without DNA. Germline values: CDR1 SNHLY, CDR2 FYNNEI. The CDR3 runs to 12 residues. CDR3: CAGGTSGNTIYF.

The chain employs TRBV20-1 and TRBJ2-1. Germline assignment: CDR1 DFQATT and CDR2 SNEGSKA (reference sequence). The CDR3 is 11 residues long. The CDR3: CSARDRHEQFF.

V and J are TRBV5-1 and TRBJ2-2; with no DNA, the TCRdb D assignment of TRBD2 cannot be verified. This CDR3 is 17 amino acids long. Per the germline V gene, CDR1 is SGHRS and CDR2 is YFSETQ. Here the CDR3 reads CASSRAGTSGYTGELFF.

The chain uses TRBV14 and TRBJ2-3; TCRdb proposes TRBD1, but this gene call is untestable without DNA. Germline V gene data show CDR1 as SGHDN and CDR2 as FVKESK. This CDR3 comprises 14 residues. The CDR3 reads CASSQGRGTDTQYF.

The V call is TRBV6-5, the J call TRBJ2-1; TCRdb selects TRBD1, and the lack of DNA leaves this call unchecked. The CDR3 consists of 16 residues. Germline CDR1 MNHEY, CDR2 SVGAGI. CDR3 in amino acids: CASSRSLGGGINEQFF.

This rearrangement joins TRBV19 to TRBJ2-2; absent DNA, TCRdb's TRBD1 call cannot be checked. The CDR3 consists of 16 residues. Per the germline V gene, CDR1 is LNHDA and CDR2 is SQIVND (reference sequence). Here the CDR3 reads CASSWIDRGNTGELFF. The complete variable domain, with remaining parts taken from reference TRBV19 and TRBJ2-2, reads DGGITQSPKYLFRKEGQNVTLSCEQNLNHDAMYWYRQDPGQGLRLIYYSQIVNDFQKGDIAEGYSVSREKKESFPLTVTSAQKNPTAFYLCASSWIDRGNTGELFFGEGSRLTVL.

V usage is TRBV4-3 and J usage is TRBJ1-1. The CDR3 has 15 residues. Germline V lookup: CDR1 LGHNA, CDR2 YSLEER. This CDR3 is CASSRAGTANTEAFF.

The rearrangement joins TRBV11-1 to TRBJ2-3; the D gene TCRdb calls, TRBD2, cannot be checked with no DNA. This CDR3 spans 18 amino acids. Looked up from germline, CDR1 is SGHAT and CDR2 is FQDESV (reference sequence). CDR3 amino acids: CASSLGASGGSSTDTQYF.

The chain carries TRBV7-9 and TRBJ1-1; TCRdb's D gene call, TRBD1, goes unchecked for lack of DNA. This CDR3 has 12 residues. The germline V gene has CDR1 SEHNR and CDR2 FQNEAQ (reference sequence). This CDR3 reads CASSDTGPEAFF.